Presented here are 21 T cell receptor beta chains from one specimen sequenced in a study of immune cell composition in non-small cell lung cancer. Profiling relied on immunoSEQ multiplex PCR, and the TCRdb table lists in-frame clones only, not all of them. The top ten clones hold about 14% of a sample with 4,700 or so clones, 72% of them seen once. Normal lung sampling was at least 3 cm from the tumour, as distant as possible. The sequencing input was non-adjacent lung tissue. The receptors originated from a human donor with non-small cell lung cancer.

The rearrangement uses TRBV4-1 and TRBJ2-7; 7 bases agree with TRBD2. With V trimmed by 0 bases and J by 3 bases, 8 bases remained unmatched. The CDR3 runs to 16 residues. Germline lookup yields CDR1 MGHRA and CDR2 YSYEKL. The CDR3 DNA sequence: TGCGCCAGCAGCCAAGATCCTAGCGGCCCTCTCTACGAGCAGTACTTC. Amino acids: CASSQDPSGPLYEQYF.

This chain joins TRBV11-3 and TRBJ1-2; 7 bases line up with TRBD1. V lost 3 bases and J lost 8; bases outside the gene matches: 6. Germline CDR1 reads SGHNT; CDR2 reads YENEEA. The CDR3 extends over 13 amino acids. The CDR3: CASSLEGGGGYTF. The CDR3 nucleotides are TGTGCCAGCAGCTTGGAAGGAGGGGGCGGCTACACCTTC.

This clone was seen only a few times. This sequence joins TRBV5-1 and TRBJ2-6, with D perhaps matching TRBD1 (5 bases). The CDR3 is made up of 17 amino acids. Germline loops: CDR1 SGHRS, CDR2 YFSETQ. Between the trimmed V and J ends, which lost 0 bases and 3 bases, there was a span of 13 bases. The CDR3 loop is CASSLVRWGGGANVLTF. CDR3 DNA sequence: TGCGCCAGCAGCTTGGTTCGTTGGGGCGGTGGGGCCAACGTCCTGACTTTC.

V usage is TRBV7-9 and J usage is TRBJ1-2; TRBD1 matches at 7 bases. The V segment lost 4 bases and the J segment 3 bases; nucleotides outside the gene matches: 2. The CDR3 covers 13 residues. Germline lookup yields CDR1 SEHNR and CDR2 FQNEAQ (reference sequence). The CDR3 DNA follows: TGTGCCAGCAGCTCCGACAGGGACTATGGCTACACCTTC. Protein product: CASSSDRDYGYTF.

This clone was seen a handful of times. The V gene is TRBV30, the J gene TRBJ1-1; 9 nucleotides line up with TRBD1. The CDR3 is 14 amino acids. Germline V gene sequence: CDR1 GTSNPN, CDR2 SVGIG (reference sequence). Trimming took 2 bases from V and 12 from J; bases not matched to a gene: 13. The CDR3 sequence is CAWSSQDRGTLSFF. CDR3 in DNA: TGTGCCTGGAGTTCTCAGGACAGGGGAACTCTCTCTTTCTTT.

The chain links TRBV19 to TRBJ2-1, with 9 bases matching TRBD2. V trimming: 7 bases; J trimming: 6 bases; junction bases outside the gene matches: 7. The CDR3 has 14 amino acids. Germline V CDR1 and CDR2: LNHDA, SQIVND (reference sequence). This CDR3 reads CASTYAGGSNEQFF. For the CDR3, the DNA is TGTGCCAGTACCTACGCGGGGGGGTCCAATGAGCAGTTCTTC.

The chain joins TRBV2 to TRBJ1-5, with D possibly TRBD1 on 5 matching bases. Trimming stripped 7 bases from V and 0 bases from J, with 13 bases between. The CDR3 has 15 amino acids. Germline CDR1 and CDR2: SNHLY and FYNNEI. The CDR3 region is CASNPGGGSNQPQHF. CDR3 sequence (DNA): TGTGCCAGCAATCCCGGGGGTGGTAGCAATCAGCCCCAGCATTTT.

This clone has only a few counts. The CDR3 spells CASSLAPSSGNTIYF. As DNA, the CDR3 is TGTGCCAGCAGCTTAGCGCCGAGCTCTGGAAACACCATATATTTT. The chain recombines TRBV7-2 with TRBJ1-3; D is uncertain. CDR1 SGHTA and CDR2 FQGNSA come from the germline V gene. CDR3 length equals 15 residues. V shed 0 bases and J shed 0 bases, with 6 bases lying between them. Variable domain in full (rest from reference TRBV7-2 and TRBJ1-3): GAGVSQSPSNKVTEKGKDVELRCDPISGHTALYWYRQSLGQGLEFLIYFQGNSAPDKSGLPSDRFSAERTGGSVSTLTIQRTQQEDSAVYLCASSLAPSSGNTIYFGEGSWLTVV.

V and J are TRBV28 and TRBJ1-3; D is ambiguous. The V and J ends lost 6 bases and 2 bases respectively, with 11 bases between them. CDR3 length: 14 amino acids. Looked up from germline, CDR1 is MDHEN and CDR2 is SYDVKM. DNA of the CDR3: TGTGCCAGCAGGGGCCCAATTGCTGGAAACACCATATATTTT. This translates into CASRGPIAGNTIYF.

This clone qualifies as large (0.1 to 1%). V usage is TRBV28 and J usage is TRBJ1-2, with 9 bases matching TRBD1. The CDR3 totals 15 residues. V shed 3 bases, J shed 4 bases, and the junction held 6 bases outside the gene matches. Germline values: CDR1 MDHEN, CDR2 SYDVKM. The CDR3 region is CASSFSGQGSYGYTF. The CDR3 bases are TGTGCCAGCAGTTTTTCTGGACAGGGGTCCTATGGCTACACCTTC.

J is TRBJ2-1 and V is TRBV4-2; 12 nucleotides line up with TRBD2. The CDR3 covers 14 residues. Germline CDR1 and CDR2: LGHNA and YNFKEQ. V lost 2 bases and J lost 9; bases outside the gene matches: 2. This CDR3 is CASSQLAGGGEQFF. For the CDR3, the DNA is TGTGCCAGCAGCCAACTAGCGGGAGGGGGTGAGCAGTTCTTC.

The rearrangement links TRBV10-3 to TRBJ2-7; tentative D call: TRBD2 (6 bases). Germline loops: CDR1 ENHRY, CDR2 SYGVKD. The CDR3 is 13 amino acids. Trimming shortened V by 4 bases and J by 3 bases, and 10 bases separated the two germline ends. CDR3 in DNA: TGTGCCATCAGTGGGGTAGCGGACTACGAGCAGTACTTC. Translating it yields CAISGVADYEQYF.

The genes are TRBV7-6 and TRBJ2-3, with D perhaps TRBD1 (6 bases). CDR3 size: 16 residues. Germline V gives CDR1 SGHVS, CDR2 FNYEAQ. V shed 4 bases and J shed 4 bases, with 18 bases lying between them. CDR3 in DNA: TGTGCCAGCAGCTCGTCAGGGGACGGTCGGGCAGATACGCAGTATTTT. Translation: CASSSSGDGRADTQYF.

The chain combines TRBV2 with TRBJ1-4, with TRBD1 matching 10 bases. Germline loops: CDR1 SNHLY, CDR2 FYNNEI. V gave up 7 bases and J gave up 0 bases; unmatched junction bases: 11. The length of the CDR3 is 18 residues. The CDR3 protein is CASKEGQGGFATNEKLFF. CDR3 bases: TGTGCCAGCAAAGAAGGACAGGGGGGTTTTGCAACTAATGAAAAACTGTTTTTT.

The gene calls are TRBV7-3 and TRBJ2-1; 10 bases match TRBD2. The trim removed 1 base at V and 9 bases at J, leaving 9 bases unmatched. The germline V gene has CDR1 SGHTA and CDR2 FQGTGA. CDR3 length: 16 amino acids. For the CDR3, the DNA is TGTGCCAGCAGCTTAAGGCCTAGCGGGGGCCTTGCTGAGCAGTTCTTC. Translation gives CASSLRPSGGLAEQFF.

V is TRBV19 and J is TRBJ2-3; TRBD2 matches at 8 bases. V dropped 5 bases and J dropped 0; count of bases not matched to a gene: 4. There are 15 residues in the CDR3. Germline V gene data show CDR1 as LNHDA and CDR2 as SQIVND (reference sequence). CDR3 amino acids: CASSSLAGSTDTQYF. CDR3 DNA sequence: TGTGCCAGTAGTTCCTTAGCGGGGAGCACAGATACGCAGTATTTT.

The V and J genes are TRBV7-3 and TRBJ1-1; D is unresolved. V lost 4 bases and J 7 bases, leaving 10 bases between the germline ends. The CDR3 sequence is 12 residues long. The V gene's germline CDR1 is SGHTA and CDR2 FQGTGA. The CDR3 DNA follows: TGTGCCAGCAGCTCGGTATCGGGTGAAGCTTTCTTT. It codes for CASSSVSGEAFF. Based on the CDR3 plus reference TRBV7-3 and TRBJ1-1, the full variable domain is GAGVSQTPSNKVTEKGKYVELRCDPISGHTALYWYRQSLGQGPEFLIYFQGTGAADDSGLPNDRFFAVRPEGSVSTLKIQRTERGDSAVYLCASSSVSGEAFFGQGTRLTVV.

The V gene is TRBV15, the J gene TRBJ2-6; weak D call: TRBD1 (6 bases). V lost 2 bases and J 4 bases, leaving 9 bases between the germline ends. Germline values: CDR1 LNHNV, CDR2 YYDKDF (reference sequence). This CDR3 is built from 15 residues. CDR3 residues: CATSRTGSGANVLTF. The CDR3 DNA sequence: TGTGCCACCAGCAGAACAGGGTCCGGGGCCAACGTCCTGACTTTC.

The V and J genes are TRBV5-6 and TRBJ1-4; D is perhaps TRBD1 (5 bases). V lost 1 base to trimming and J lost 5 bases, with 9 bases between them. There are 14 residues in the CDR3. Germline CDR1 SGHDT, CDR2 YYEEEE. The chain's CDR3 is CASSLLQGNEKLFF. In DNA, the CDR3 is TGTGCCAGCAGCTTGCTCCAGGGCAATGAAAAACTGTTTTTT.

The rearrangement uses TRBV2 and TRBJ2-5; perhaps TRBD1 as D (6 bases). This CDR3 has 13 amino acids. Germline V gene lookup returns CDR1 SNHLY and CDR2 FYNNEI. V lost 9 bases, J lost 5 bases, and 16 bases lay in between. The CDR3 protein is CARRNRDLETQYF. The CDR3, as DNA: TGTGCCAGACGAAACAGGGATTTGGAGACCCAGTACTTC. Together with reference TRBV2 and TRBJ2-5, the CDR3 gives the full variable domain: EPEVTQTPSHQVTQMGQEVILRCVPISNHLYFYWYRQILGQKVEFLVSFYNNEISEKSEIFDDQFSVERPDGSNFTLKIRSTKLEDSAMYFCARRNRDLETQYFGPGTRLLVL.

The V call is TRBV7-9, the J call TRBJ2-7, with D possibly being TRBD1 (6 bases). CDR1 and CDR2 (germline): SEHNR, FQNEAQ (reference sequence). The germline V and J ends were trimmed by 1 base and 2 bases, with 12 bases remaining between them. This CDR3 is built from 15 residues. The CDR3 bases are TGTGCCAGCAGCTTAGAGACAGGTGGACCCTACGAGCAGTACTTC. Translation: CASSLETGGPYEQYF.